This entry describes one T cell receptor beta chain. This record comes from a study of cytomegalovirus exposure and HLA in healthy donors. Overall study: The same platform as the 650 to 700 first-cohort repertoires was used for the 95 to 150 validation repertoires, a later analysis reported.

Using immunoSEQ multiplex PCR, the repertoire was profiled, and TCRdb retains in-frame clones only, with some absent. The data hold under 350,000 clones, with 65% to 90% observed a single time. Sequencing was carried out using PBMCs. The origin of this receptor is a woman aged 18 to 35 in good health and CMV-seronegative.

CDR3 in amino acids: CASKISGGNEQFF. The DNA of the CDR3 is TGCGCCAGCAAAATCAGCGGGGGTAATGAGCAGTTCTTC. The chain carries TRBV4-1 and TRBJ2-1; 8 bases fit TRBD2. CDR3 length equals 13 residues. Germline loops: CDR1 MGHRA, CDR2 YSYEKL. With V trimmed by 7 bases and J by 7 bases, 6 bases remained unmatched.